The clone carrying this T cell receptor (beta chain) was recorded a few times. The data belong to a study of blood T cell repertoires in COVID-19. Turning to the study itself: The analysed material was cDNA or gDNA that came from T cells, B-cell-depleted T cells, or PBMCs.

As processed by the authors: Nucleated cell number was recorded as an estimate derived from reference gene primer amplification. Some clones are missing from TCRdb's copy, which holds only in-frame ones; the method was immunoSEQ multiplex PCR. V, J and clone size reflect that table, while D and trimming were determined from the DNA. The profile shows around 300,000 clones, 65% to 90% of them singletons. The ends were cut back, 6 bases at V and 10 bases at J, with 16 bases in the middle. The CDR3 extends over 13 amino acids. The TCR originated in a human donor in a cohort sampled during active COVID-19. The rearrangement links TRBV12-3 or TRBV12-4 to TRBJ2-1, with D perhaps matching TRBD2 (5 bases). The sample taken for sequencing was peripheral blood. The CDR3 loop reads CASSPPSAGEQFF. For the CDR3, the DNA is TGTGCCAGCAGCCCACCATCTGCGGGCGAGCAGTTCTTC.